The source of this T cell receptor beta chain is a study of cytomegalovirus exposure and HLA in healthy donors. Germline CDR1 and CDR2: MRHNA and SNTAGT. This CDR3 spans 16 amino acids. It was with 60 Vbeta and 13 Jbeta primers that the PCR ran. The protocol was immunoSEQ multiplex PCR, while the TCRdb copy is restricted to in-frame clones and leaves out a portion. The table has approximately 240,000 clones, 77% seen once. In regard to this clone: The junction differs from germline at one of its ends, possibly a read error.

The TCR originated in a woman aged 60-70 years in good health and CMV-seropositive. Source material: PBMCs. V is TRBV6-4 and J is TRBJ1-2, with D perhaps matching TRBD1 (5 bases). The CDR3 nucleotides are TGCCCAGTCCGGCAGGGTGATCCTTGTTCTACCTATGGCTACACCTTC. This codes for CPVRQGDPCSTYGYTF.